These T cell receptor beta chains were read from a single sample in a study of response to subunit inactivated influenza vaccine. MiXCR was run by TCRdb on the RT-PCR reads, yielding one entry per CDR3 protein. This table holds 400,000 to 650,000 distinct CDR3 sequences, under 8.5% found once. This material consisted of PBMCs from blood, taken around 2 years after vaccination. The receptors originated from a man between 50 and 69 years old who received an inactivated influenza vaccine. The CDR3 runs from the conserved cysteine through the conserved F or W. D genes are given only for firm matches. Not every row has a clone size; where given, it reads once, few, many or a size class.

j_call v_call clone_size d_call cdr3_nt cdr3_aa
TRBJ2-7 TRBV7-2 few TRBD2 TGTGCCAGCAGCTTAGCGCCGGGACGGGGAGGGGAGCAGTACTTC CASSLAPGRGGEQYF
TRBJ2-5 TRBV28 . . TGTGCCAGCAGTTTAAGGGGGGAGATCGAGACCCAGTACTTC CASSLRGEIETQYF
TRBJ2-7 TRBV7-9 few . TGTGCCAGCAGCCTCTTGACCTCGGGGGAACGGTACGAGCAGTACTTC CASSLLTSGERYEQYF
TRBJ2-1 TRBV5-1 . . TGCGCCAGCAGCTTGGGTACAGGGAAGGAGCACAATGAGCAGTTCTTC CASSLGTGKEHNEQFF
TRBJ1-1 TRBV10-3 few . TGTGCCATCAGTGAGTCCGGTAAACTTTTGAACACTGAAGCTTTCTTT CAISESGKLLNTEAFF
TRBJ2-3 TRBV10-1 many . TGCGCCAGCAGTCCAGGGGTAGATACGCAGTATTTT CASSPGVDTQYF
TRBJ1-1 TRBV12-3/TRBV12-4 few . TGTGCCAGCAGTTTTCGACAAGGTCCGAACACTGAAGCTTTCTTT CASSFRQGPNTEAFF
TRBJ2-3 TRBV21-1 few . TGTGCCAGCAGCGGGGGGGCCATAGGAAATACGCAGTATTTT CASSGGAIGNTQYF
TRBJ2-7 TRBV4-3 few . TGCGCCAGCAGCCAAGATTGGACAGCCTCCTACGAGCAGTACTTC CASSQDWTASYEQYF
TRBJ2-5 TRBV9 few TRBD1 TGTGCCAGCAGCGTGACAGGGGGCGCGTTGGAGACCCAGTACTTC CASSVTGGALETQYF
TRBJ2-6 TRBV9 . TRBD1 TGTGCCAGCAGCGTAACCAGACAGGGAACCAACGTCCTGACTTTC CASSVTRQGTNVLTF
TRBJ2-3 TRBV7-2 many . TGTGCCAGCAGCAGACCCCCTACTCCTAGCACAGATACGCAGTATTTT CASSRPPTPSTDTQYF
TRBJ2-6 TRBV10-3 . . TGTGCCATCAGTGAGTCGATGGGGACAACTGGGGCCAACGTCCTGACTTTC CAISESMGTTGANVLTF
TRBJ2-7 TRBV9 few . TGTGCCAGCAGCCCCCGGTCCGGAGGGGTCGAGCAGTACTTC CASSPRSGGVEQYF
TRBJ2-7 TRBV10-3 . TRBD1 TGTGCCATCAGTAAGGACAGGACCGGATCCTACGAGCAGTACTTC CAISKDRTGSYEQYF
TRBJ1-2 TRBV4-1 . . TGCGCCAGCAGCCAACAGACATATACGGGCTATGGCTACACCTTC CASSQQTYTGYGYTF
TRBJ2-1 TRBV12-3/TRBV12-4 many . TGTGCCAGCAGTTCATACGCTTGGGTTATGGGTGAGCAGTTCTTC CASSSYAWVMGEQFF
TRBJ2-1 TRBV5-1 few TRBD2 TGCGCCAGCAGCTTGGAACTAGCGGCCTACAATGAGCAGTTCTTC CASSLELAAYNEQFF
TRBJ1-4 TRBV6-1 few . TGTGCCAGCAGTGGTCCCCCGGGGGCCGGTAATGAAAAACTGTTTTTT CASSGPPGAGNEKLFF
TRBJ2-7 TRBV2 few TRBD1 TGTGCCAGCAGCCTCTCGCCGGGACAGGGCGAGCAGTACTTC CASSLSPGQGEQYF
TRBJ2-1 TRBV29-1 many . TGCAGCGTTGCATTTAGCGGACCCTACAATGAGCAGTTCTTC CSVAFSGPYNEQFF
TRBJ2-3 TRBV5-4 . . TGTGCCAGCAGCTCCGGACGATCGCAGGAAGGGGATACGCAGTATTTT CASSSGRSQEGDTQYF
TRBJ2-5 TRBV5-1 . TRBD2 TGCGCCAGCAGCTTGGGAGCGGCGGGGGGTAAAGAGACCCAGTACTTC CASSLGAAGGKETQYF
TRBJ1-3 TRBV4-1 many . TGCGCCAGCAGCCAAGAGGGGTCTGGAAACACCATATATTTT CASSQEGSGNTIYF
TRBJ1-2 TRBV11-2 few . TGTGCCAGCAGCTTCGGACCAAGGCAGAGGCGTGGCTACACCTTC CASSFGPRQRRGYTF
TRBJ2-7 TRBV7-8 few TRBD1 TGTGCCAGCAGCTTAGTGGGACAGACTACCTACGAGCAGTACTTC CASSLVGQTTYEQYF
TRBJ1-3 TRBV29-1 . . TGCAGCGTTGGCGATAACTCTGGAAACACCATATATTTT CSVGDNSGNTIYF
TRBJ2-2 TRBV29-1 many . TGCAGCGTTGTAGGGGGGGCCGGGGAGCTGTTTTTT CSVVGGAGELFF
TRBJ2-1 TRBV3-1 few . TGTGCCAGCAGTCCTTCAACAGGGCCCTACAATGAGCAGTTCTTC CASSPSTGPYNEQFF
TRBJ1-1 TRBV29-1 many TRBD1 TGCAGCGCCGGACAGGGGATAGAAGCTTTCTTT CSAGQGIEAFF
TRBJ2-1 TRBV9 many . TGTGCCAGCAGCCCCCGGGACGGCTCCTACAATGAGCAGTTCTTC CASSPRDGSYNEQFF
TRBJ2-2 TRBV9 many . TGTGCCAGCAGCGTAGACAGGGACACCGGGGAGCTGTTTTTT CASSVDRDTGELFF
TRBJ2-5 TRBV12-3/TRBV12-4 few TRBD1 TGTGCCAGCAGGAATCAGGGGGTCCAAGAGACCCAGTACTTC CASRNQGVQETQYF
TRBJ2-5 TRBV20-1 few TRBD2 TGCAGTGCTAGAGATCTGAGGGTAGCGGGGCAAGAGACCCAGTACTTC CSARDLRVAGQETQYF
TRBJ2-7 TRBV6-2/TRBV6-3 . . TGTGCCAGCAGTTACTCGCACACTATTAACTACGAGCAGTACTTC CASSYSHTINYEQYF
TRBJ2-6 TRBV5-1 . . TGCGCCAGCAGCTTGGGAAGGGGGGTAGTGGCCAACGTCCTGACTTTC CASSLGRGVVANVLTF
TRBJ2-7 TRBV11-1 . . TGTGCCAGCAGCTTAGGGTTAGGAGTGGGGATGAACCTCAACGAGCAGTACTTC CASSLGLGVGMNLNEQYF
TRBJ2-3 TRBV9 few TRBD2 TGTGCCAGCAGCGGGACTAGCGGGAGGTCGAGCACAGATACGCAGTATTTT CASSGTSGRSSTDTQYF
TRBJ2-7 TRBV4-2 many . TGTGCCAGCAGCCAAGAACCGGACAGTACCTACGAGCAGTACTTC CASSQEPDSTYEQYF
TRBJ2-3 TRBV5-1 . TRBD2 TGCGCCAGCAGCGTGTTAGCGGGGGATACGCAGTATTTT CASSVLAGDTQYF
TRBJ1-2 TRBV10-3 . . TGTGCCATCAGTGAGTCGGACAGAACCCGAGGGGTCTATGGCTACACCTTC CAISESDRTRGVYGYTF
TRBJ2-3 TRBV30 few . TGTGCCTGGAGTGTAAGCAGGATTAACACAGATACGCAGTATTTT CAWSVSRINTDTQYF
TRBJ2-7 TRBV7-2 few . TGTGCTATAGGGGGATACGAGCAGTACTTC CAIGGYEQYF
TRBJ2-7 TRBV7-2 many TRBD1 TGTGCCAGCAGCTTAAAATCACAGGGGGTCTACGAGCAGTACTTC CASSLKSQGVYEQYF
TRBJ2-3 TRBV6-5 few . TGTGCCAGCAGTTACTCAGTCAAGGCAGATACGCAGTATTTT CASSYSVKADTQYF
TRBJ1-3 TRBV5-6 few . TGTGCCAGCAGCTTGGCCGCACAGACGGACTCTGGAAACACCATATATTTT CASSLAAQTDSGNTIYF
TRBJ1-4 TRBV29-1 many . TGCAGCGTTGCTTGGGGTTGGAATGAAAAACTGTTTTTT CSVAWGWNEKLFF
TRBJ2-7 TRBV6-1 . TRBD2 TGTGCCAGCAGTGAAGAGCGTCTAGCGGGAGGCCGGGAGTACTTC CASSEERLAGGREYF
TRBJ1-5 TRBV29-1 many TRBD1 TGCAGCGTGGATACCGGGACAGGAGCCAATCAGCCCCAGCATTTT CSVDTGTGANQPQHF
TRBJ2-7 TRBV20-1 . TRBD2 TGCAGTGCTAGTCAAAGCGGGAGGTTATACGAGCAGTACTTC CSASQSGRLYEQYF
TRBJ2-3 TRBV5-1 many TRBD1 TGCGCCAGCAGCTTCCGGGACAGTAGCACAGATACGCAGTATTTT CASSFRDSSTDTQYF
TRBJ2-7 TRBV7-6 . TRBD2 TGTGCCAGCAGCCCCGGGACTACCACCTACGAGCAGTACTTC CASSPGTTTYEQYF
TRBJ2-3 TRBV20-1 . . TGCAGTGCTATCGGGCCAGCAGGGGCAGATACGCAGTATTTT CSAIGPAGADTQYF
TRBJ2-1 TRBV12-3/TRBV12-4 . TRBD2 TGTGCCAGCAGTCTTAGCGGGAGGGCCGCTGAGCAGTTCTTC CASSLSGRAAEQFF
TRBJ2-1 TRBV28 few . TGTGCCAGCAGTGTAAATCTCCCGGGGCTGTACAATGAGCAGTTCTTC CASSVNLPGLYNEQFF
TRBJ1-1 TRBV30 many . TGTGCCTGGAGTCGAGACAGCATGAACACTGAAGCTTTCTTT CAWSRDSMNTEAFF